These T cell receptor beta chains were read from a single sample in a study of T cell responses to AZD1222 COVID-19 vaccine. The repertoire was sequenced with immunoSEQ multiplex PCR; TCRdb's copy has only in-frame clones and lacks some. The data hold about 190,000 clones, with approximately 92% observed a single time. The specimen comprised peripheral blood, sampled 28 days after the second dose of the MenACWY control vaccine. These receptors originate from an adult who received the MenACWY meningococcal vaccine as a control. The CDR3 runs from the conserved cysteine through the conserved F or W. Each record gives: clone size, J gene, CDR3 length, V gene, D gene, CDR3 protein, CDR3 DNA. A D gene is named only where the DNA matches it firmly. Part of the rows lack a size; the others show once, few, many or a class for expanded clones.

once,TRBJ1-4,17,TRBV24-1,TRBD1,CATSDWGPGTGNEKLFF,TGTGCCACCAGTGATTGGGGACCTGGGACAGGGAATGAAAAACTGTTTTTT
once,TRBJ1-2,20,TRBV6-1,TRBD1,CASSEATDRVTSLGPGGYTF,TGTGCCAGCAGTGAAGCGACCGACAGGGTAACATCCCTCGGACCGGGGGGCTACACCTTC
NA,TRBJ1-1,16,TRBV5-5,NA,CASSQKLGQPDTEAFF,TGTGCCAGCAGCCAAAAACTTGGACAGCCGGACACTGAAGCTTTCTTT
NA,TRBJ2-7,15,TRBV11-2,TRBD2,CASRQRRLATNEQYF,TGTGCCAGCCGCCAACGGAGACTAGCGACTAACGAGCAGTACTTC
NA,TRBJ2-2,14,TRBV9,NA,CASSVVLARGELFF,TGTGCCAGCAGCGTAGTCCTGGCAAGAGGGGAGCTGTTTTTT
NA,TRBJ1-3,13,TRBV15,NA,CATSRETRGTIYF,TGTGCCACCAGCAGAGAAACACGTGGCACCATATATTTT
few,TRBJ2-1,17,TRBV5-1,TRBD1,CASSLFPFGTGSTEQFF,TGCGCCAGCAGCTTGTTCCCGTTCGGGACAGGCTCAACGGAGCAGTTCTTC
NA,TRBJ1-5,15,TRBV24-1,NA,CATSETGYSNQPQHF,TGTGCCACCAGTGAGACAGGCTATAGCAATCAGCCCCAGCATTTT
NA,TRBJ2-1,13,TRBV2,NA,CASSSASFNEQFF,TGTGCCAGCAGCTCGGCTAGCTTCAATGAGCAGTTCTTC
NA,TRBJ2-7,15,TRBV27,TRBD2,CASGGRLAGSPKQYF,TGTGCCAGCGGGGGGAGACTAGCGGGATCCCCTAAGCAGTACTTC
once,TRBJ2-2,16,TRBV7-2,NA,CASSRTGGLYTGELFF,TGTGCCAGCAGCAGAACCGGGGGACTCTACACCGGGGAGCTGTTTTTT
NA,TRBJ1-1,13,TRBV25-1,NA,CASSQGVHTEAFF,TGTGCCAGCAGTCAGGGCGTCCACACTGAAGCTTTCTTT
NA,TRBJ1-6,17,TRBV7-2,TRBD1,CASSLVGTGSYNSPLHF,TGTGCCAGCAGCTTAGTCGGGACAGGGTCCTATAATTCACCCCTCCACTTT
NA,TRBJ2-7,14,TRBV30,NA,CAWNGVVGSYEQYF,TGTGCCTGGAACGGAGTCGTGGGGTCCTACGAGCAGTACTTC
NA,TRBJ1-2,14,TRBV30,NA,CAWWPGFRVNGYTF,TGTGCCTGGTGGCCGGGATTCAGGGTGAATGGCTACACCTTC
NA,TRBJ1-6,15,TRBV11-2,NA,CASSRRGSYNSPLHF,TGTGCCAGTTCTCGACGGGGCTCCTATAATTCACCCCTCCACTTT
NA,TRBJ1-3,18,TRBV7-6,TRBD1,CASSKDRTGGYSGNTIYF,TGTGCCAGCAGCAAAGATAGGACAGGGGGATACTCTGGAAACACCATATATTTT
few,TRBJ1-3,16,TRBV3-1/TRBV3-2,NA,CASSQGGGNSGNTIYF,TGTGCCAGCAGCCAAGGGGGTGGGAACTCTGGAAACACCATATATTTT
NA,TRBJ2-7,14,TRBV30,TRBD1,CAWNPGQPAYEQYF,TGTGCCTGGAACCCGGGACAGCCAGCCTACGAGCAGTACTTC
NA,TRBJ1-6,13,TRBV18,NA,CASSLREDSPLHF,TGTGCCAGCTCACTCAGGGAAGATTCACCCCTCCACTTT
NA,TRBJ2-3,14,TRBV5-4,NA,CASSSRYRTDTQYF,TGTGCCAGCAGCTCCAGATATCGCACAGATACGCAGTATTTT
NA,TRBJ1-1,14,TRBV28,NA,CASSLGAFGAEAFF,TGTGCCAGCAGTTTAGGGGCCTTCGGCGCTGAAGCTTTCTTT
few,TRBJ2-1,17,TRBV3-1/TRBV3-2,TRBD2,CASSQDFGGRAGDEQFF,TGTGCCAGCAGCCAAGATTTTGGCGGGAGGGCCGGGGATGAGCAGTTCTTC
once,TRBJ1-3,17,TRBV7-8,NA,CASSLVFGPSSGNTIYF,TGTGCCAGCAGCTTAGTATTCGGGCCCAGCTCTGGAAACACCATATATTTT
NA,TRBJ2-1,14,TRBV2,TRBD2,CASSENAGGNEQFF,TGTGCCAGCAGTGAAAACGCGGGGGGCAATGAGCAGTTCTTC
NA,TRBJ1-5,14,TRBV27,NA,CASSLDRTYQPQHF,TGTGCCAGCAGTTTAGACAGGACTTATCAGCCCCAGCATTTT
NA,TRBJ1-3,14,TRBV11-2,TRBD1,CASSLDRVGDTIYF,TGTGCCAGCAGCCTTGACAGGGTTGGGGACACCATATATTTT
NA,TRBJ1-2,11,TRBV28,NA,CALSGGYGYTF,TGTGCCCTCTCGGGGGGATATGGCTACACCTTC
NA,TRBJ2-2,15,TRBV7-6,TRBD1,CASSLARQGTGELFF,TGTGCCAGCAGCTTAGCGCGACAGGGGACCGGGGAGCTGTTTTTT
NA,TRBJ1-1,14,TRBV7-8,NA,CASSSPGTVREAFF,TGTGCCAGCAGCTCCCCCGGGACTGTGCGAGAAGCTTTCTTT
once,TRBJ1-2,14,TRBV30,NA,CAWSNSSKGYGYTF,TGTGCCTGGAGCAATAGTAGTAAAGGCTATGGCTACACCTTC
NA,TRBJ1-2,13,TRBV6-5,TRBD1,CASSRTGDYGYTF,TGTGCCAGCAGTCGAACAGGGGACTATGGCTACACCTTC
NA,TRBJ2-1,15,TRBV6-5,TRBD1,CASSYFGQGYNEQFF,TGTGCCAGCAGTTACTTCGGACAGGGCTACAATGAGCAGTTCTTC
NA,TRBJ1-3,13,TRBV24-1,NA,CATSDFSGNTIYF,TGTGCCACCAGTGACTTCTCTGGAAACACCATATATTTT
NA,TRBJ2-2,15,TRBV11-3,NA,CASSPGVVNTGELFF,TGTGCCAGCAGCCCAGGGGTGGTGAACACCGGGGAGCTGTTTTTT
NA,TRBJ1-2,16,TRBV4-2,TRBD1,CASSQLGTGENYGYTF,TGTGCCAGCAGCCAACTTGGGACAGGGGAGAACTATGGCTACACCTTC
NA,TRBJ2-7,13,TRBV15,NA,CATSPKGGVEQYF,TGTGCCACCAGCCCTAAAGGCGGGGTCGAGCAGTACTTC
NA,TRBJ1-2,16,TRBV28,TRBD1,CASSRSGTGNLAGYTF,TGTGCCAGCAGTCGGTCCGGGACAGGGAATTTGGCAGGCTACACCTTC
NA,TRBJ1-2,12,TRBV12-3/TRBV12-4,NA,CASRTLNYGYTF,TGTGCCAGCCGCACGCTTAACTATGGCTACACCTTC
many,TRBJ2-1,14,TRBV2,NA,CASSEPPLVHEQFF,TGTGCCAGCAGTGAACCCCCTCTAGTTCATGAGCAGTTCTTC